These T cell receptor beta chains were read from a single sample in a study of blood T cell repertoires in COVID-19. This table comes from immunoSEQ multiplex PCR, and its TCRdb copy is limited to in-frame clones, with some not included. The repertoire holds approximately 280,000 clones, with 88% as singletons. Sequences were obtained from peripheral blood. These receptor sequences come from a man aged 18 to 29 with active or convalescent COVID-19. CDR3s include the opening cysteine and the closing phenylalanine or tryptophan. D genes are given only for firm matches. Not all rows give a size; the values are once, few, many and, for expanded clones, a class.

D | J | V | size | CDR3 | DNA
TRBD2 | TRBJ2-7 | TRBV5-1 | . | CASSLLAGDVDEQYF | TGCGCCAGCAGCTTGTTGGCGGGGGATGTCGACGAGCAGTACTTC
. | TRBJ1-2 | TRBV9 | . | CASSVEAGSGYTF | TGTGCCAGCAGCGTAGAGGCGGGGTCCGGCTACACCTTC
. | TRBJ2-5 | TRBV10-1 | . | CASSEILGETQYF | TGCGCCAGCAGTGAGATCCTCGGAGAGACCCAGTACTTC
. | TRBJ2-4 | TRBV13 | . | CASSLVAWGAKNIQYF | TGTGCCAGCAGCTTGGTAGCGTGGGGAGCCAAAAACATTCAGTACTTC
. | TRBJ2-5 | TRBV5-1 | . | CASSEEETQYF | TGCGCCAGCAGCGAGGAAGAGACCCAGTACTTC
. | TRBJ1-1 | TRBV18 | . | CASSPPSEANRVAFF | TGTGCCAGCTCACCACCCTCTGAGGCAAACAGGGTGGCTTTCTTT
. | TRBJ2-7 | TRBV5-6 | . | CASSLGRTYEQYF | TGTGCCAGCAGCTTGGGCAGAACCTACGAGCAGTACTTC
TRBD2 | TRBJ2-3 | TRBV19 | . | CASSIDPGAGGTDTQYF | TGTGCCAGTAGTATAGATCCTGGAGCGGGGGGCACAGATACGCAGTATTTT
TRBD1 | TRBJ1-6 | TRBV13 | . | CASSSRTGYSPLHF | TGTGCCAGCAGCTCCCGGACAGGATATTCACCCCTCCACTTT
TRBD1 | TRBJ1-3 | TRBV5-6 | . | CASSWGLGTDSGNTIYF | TGTGCCAGCAGCTGGGGCCTCGGGACAGACTCTGGAAACACCATATATTTT
. | TRBJ2-7 | TRBV7-9 | . | CASVPWGEYEQYF | TGTGCCAGCGTTCCCTGGGGAGAGTACGAGCAGTACTTC
. | TRBJ1-1 | TRBV5-5 | . | CASSLYPGWGQNTEAFF | TGTGCCAGCAGCTTATACCCGGGGTGGGGACAGAACACTGAAGCTTTCTTT
. | TRBJ1-4 | TRBV7-8 | . | CASSLESATNEKLFF | TGTGCCAGCAGCTTAGAGAGTGCAACTAATGAAAAACTGTTTTTT
TRBD1 | TRBJ1-2 | TRBV14 | . | CASSQASSGQGANYGYTF | TGTGCCAGCAGCCAAGCTTCGTCGGGACAGGGGGCTAACTATGGCTACACCTTC
. | TRBJ1-3 | TRBV20-1 | . | CSASGEVGNTIYF | TGCAGTGCTAGTGGGGAGGTTGGAAACACCATATATTTT
. | TRBJ1-3 | TRBV6-1 | . | CASSEAEQNTIYF | TGTGCCAGCAGTGAAGCGGAGCAAAACACCATATATTTT
. | TRBJ2-2 | TRBV5-6 | . | CASSLVETVNTGELFF | TGTGCCAGCAGCTTGGTCGAGACAGTTAACACCGGGGAGCTGTTTTTT
TRBD1 | TRBJ1-2 | TRBV19 | few | CASSPRDRGRHGYTF | TGTGCCAGTAGTCCCCGGGACAGGGGACGTCATGGCTACACCTTC
. | TRBJ1-6 | TRBV6-5 | . | CASSYSNSGNSPLHF | TGTGCCAGCAGTTACTCGAATTCAGGGAATTCACCCCTCCACTTT
TRBD1 | TRBJ1-2 | TRBV27 | . | CASSPYRDSSGYTF | TGTGCCAGCAGTCCATACCGGGACAGCAGCGGCTACACCTTC
. | TRBJ1-1 | TRBV5-1 | . | CASSYRVDSLNTEAFF | TGCGCCAGCAGCTATCGGGTAGACAGCCTGAACACTGAAGCTTTCTTT
. | TRBJ2-7 | TRBV21-1 | . | CASSTPSEVSYEQYF | TGTGCCAGCAGCACCCCTAGCGAGGTCTCCTACGAGCAGTACTTC
TRBD1 | TRBJ1-1 | TRBV20-1 | . | CSASRDRPNTEAFF | TGCAGTGCTAGTCGGGACAGGCCGAACACTGAAGCTTTCTTT
. | TRBJ2-1 | TRBV7-6 | once | CASSLVPFSYNEQFF | TGTGCCAGCAGCTTAGTTCCGTTTTCCTACAATGAGCAGTTCTTC
TRBD1 | TRBJ2-3 | TRBV15 | . | CATSTDRGRDTQYF | TGTGCCACCAGCACAGACAGGGGGCGAGATACGCAGTATTTT
. | TRBJ1-1 | TRBV12-3/TRBV12-4 | . | CASSSAEAFF | TGTGCCAGCAGTTCGGCTGAAGCTTTCTTT
. | TRBJ2-2 | TRBV7-2 | . | CASSFRWGGPNTGELFF | TGTGCCAGCAGCTTTAGGTGGGGGGGCCCGAACACCGGGGAGCTGTTTTTT
. | TRBJ1-5 | TRBV24-1 | . | CATSGTDSNQPQHF | TGTGCCACCAGTGGGACAGATAGCAATCAGCCCCAGCATTTT
. | TRBJ1-5 | TRBV27 | once | CASSLRGSQPQHF | TGTGCCAGCAGTTTAAGGGGAAGTCAGCCCCAGCATTTT
TRBD1 | TRBJ2-5 | TRBV2 | . | CASSRDRSQETQYF | TGTGCCAGCAGTAGGGACAGGTCTCAAGAGACCCAGTACTTC